This T cell receptor beta chain is drawn from a study of regulatory T cells in long-lasting Graves disease. Study-level results: Accuracy may have suffered from the small sample size.

This clonotype has just one count. The target antigen is unknown. Germline and junction disagree at one end, which may indicate a read error. Combining iRepertoire HTBI primers with Arm-PCR of CDR3 regions, the authors built TCR beta libraries. TCRdb analysed the multiplex PCR reads with MiXCR anew, one entry per CDR3 protein. The table shows 520,000 or so distinct CDR3 sequences, with about 11% occurring only once. Sample time point: newly diagnosed GD, antithyroid drugs for less than 3 months. TCR sequences were obtained from RNA taken from PBMCs. The sample also formed part of further work on T cells in Graves' hyperthyroidism and ophthalmopathy. That investigation notes: Each diagnosis was grounded in clinical symptoms, serum thyroxine and TRAb, thyroid ultrasound, and orbital computed tomography. The majority of expanded thyroid clonotypes above 0.001 also appeared in blood.

The TCR sequence derives from a woman aged 25 to 39 with Graves disease. The sample consisted of peripheral blood mononuclear cells (PBMCs), taken at new diagnosis, from a patient treated with antithyroid drugs.

CDR3 region: CASNQRGLPVTYNEQFF. CDR3 DNA: TGCGCCAGCAACCAAAGAGGGCTTCCGGTAACCTACAATGAGCAGTTCTTC. The J gene is TRBJ2-1, the V gene TRBV4-1; maybe TRBD2 (5 bases). Germline CDR1 and CDR2: MGHRA and YSYEKL. CDR3 length: 17 residues.